This passage covers 5 T cell receptor beta chains from one sample sequenced in a study of siplizumab effects on memory and regulatory T cells (dated by TCRdb to the late 2010s). Libraries were constructed by the immunoSEQ multiplex PCR assay. Sourced from immuneACCESS, this table was stored by TCRdb with only in-frame sequences that have V and J called. A share of the clones is absent; for the studies checked, an unresolved V gene accounts for under half, and the remainder has no known explanation. The sample yields about 110,000 clones; roughly 92% were counted once. The ten largest clonotypes hold 1.3% of the sample. The sample comprised CD4+ T cells sorted from blood. The receptors were sampled from a human donor in good health.

This chain joins TRBV7-6 and TRBJ2-2, with TRBD1 matching over 9 bases. The length of the CDR3 is 15 residues. Germline-derived CDR1 and CDR2 are SGHVS and FNYEAQ. V shed 5 bases and J 5 bases; nucleotides not matched to a gene: 6. The CDR3 sequence: CASSPGQGGTGELFF. The CDR3 DNA reads TGTGCCAGCAGCCCGGGACAGGGAGGGACCGGGGAGCTGTTTTTT.

This sequence joins TRBV19 and TRBJ2-5, with 8 positions matching TRBD1. V lost 7 bases and J lost 5; bases outside the gene matches: 6. Per germline, CDR1 LNHDA and CDR2 SQIVND (reference sequence). This CDR3 has 13 amino acids. CDR3 DNA: TGTGCCAGTACTGACAGGGGTATGGAGACCCAGTACTTC. Encoded protein: CASTDRGMETQYF. The full variable domain, in which reference TRBV19 and TRBJ2-5 provide the parts outside the CDR3, is DGGITQSPKYLFRKEGQNVTLSCEQNLNHDAMYWYRQDPGQGLRLIYYSQIVNDFQKGDIAEGYSVSREKKESFPLTVTSAQKNPTAFYLCASTDRGMETQYFGPGTRLLVL.

The chain is built from TRBV19 and TRBJ1-5; possible D gene TRBD1, 5 bases. The germline CDR1 and CDR2 sequences are LNHDA and SQIVND (reference sequence). V was clipped by 5 bases and J by 3 bases, with 8 bases between them. This CDR3 has 13 residues. The CDR3 is CASSGTVNQPQHF. CDR3 in DNA: TGTGCCAGTAGTGGGACGGTCAATCAGCCCCAGCATTTT.

The rearrangement links TRBV7-9 to TRBJ2-3; 8 bases map to TRBD2. CDR3 length equals 17 residues. Germline CDR1 and CDR2: SEHNR and FQNEAQ (reference sequence). Trimming took 7 bases from V and 0 from J; bases not matched to a gene: 12. The CDR3 nucleotides are TGTGCCAGCAATAGGGGAACGATAGCGGGGAGCACAGATACGCAGTATTTT. This codes for CASNRGTIAGSTDTQYF.

V and J are TRBV25-1 and TRBJ1-4; D may be TRBD1 (6 bases). Trimming pared 1 base from V and 4 bases from J, leaving 10 bases between. Germline CDR1 and CDR2: MGHDK and SYGVNS. The CDR3 covers 15 residues. The chain's CDR3 is CASSEWKGDNEKLFF. In nucleotides, the CDR3 is TGTGCCAGCAGTGAATGGAAGGGGGATAATGAAAAACTGTTTTTT.